Sequencing of this T cell receptor beta chain was carried out in a study of STAT3 mutations in large granular lymphocyte leukemia (dated by TCRdb to about 2019). About the study as a whole: About half of the T-LGLL patients who underwent longitudinal sequencing carried canonical activating STAT3 mutations. Over half of the T-LGLL patients were given one or more immunosuppressive therapy regimens, and 40% of those treated had a hematologic response. Serial deep sequencing of TCRbeta CDR3 and STAT3 was performed in patients with T-cell large granular lymphocyte leukemia to reconstruct clonal hierarchy and dynamics. From an initial cohort of hundreds of LGL patients, roughly 17 representative T-LGLL cases were chosen for longitudinal sequencing of TCRbeta and STAT3. As controls, the study also included longitudinal sequencing of two patients with natural killer LGL leukemia. On average, sequencing was done at 3 to 4.5 time points per patient, with the number of samplings ranging from 2 to 8. What the authors observed across the whole study: Dominant TCR clone burden was found to exceed STAT3 mutant burden in several patients, suggesting that STAT3 mutation arose secondarily within a pre-expanded clone. Every T-LGLL patient showed at least one immunodominant TCRbeta clonotype, and about half showed multiple immunodominant subclonotypes. Because codominant clonotypes persisted in some patients, a small but highly pathogenic clone may have been missed. The linking of therapy response to changes in TCR clonal burden was complicated by variable intervals between samplings and differing treatment regimens. In 6 of 18 patients, TCR clonotype switching occurred after therapy, and every newly emerging clone was STAT3 wild type. Because no samples were available when a clone first appeared, clonal expansion was inferred from samplings taken at other points.

CDR1 SEHNR and CDR2 FQNEAQ are derived from the germline V gene (reference sequence). Reading from cysteine to phenylalanine, the CDR3 counts 16 amino acids. Of all the DNA, just the CDR3 is kept, 48 bases in frame from base 1. V drops 4 bases and J drops 4 bases, leaving 17 bases in between. The same DNA, extracted from blood mononuclear cells, served for both TCR sequencing and STAT3 sequencing. TCRbeta libraries were sequenced on an Illumina MiSeq, and an average of around 41,000 productive templates per sample was obtained. TCRbeta CDR3 libraries were generated with the immunoSEQ assay using multiplex PCR amplification. Processing in the source paper ran as follows. Following a previously defined approach, repertoire diversity was calculated, and values close to 0 point to extremely monoclonal samples. TCRdb stores this immuneACCESS table with in-frame sequences only. Part of the clones is absent; in the studies checked, under half of the shortfall reflects unresolved V genes, and no reason is known for the rest. The DNA was the basis for D and trimming; V, J and clone size are from that table. This sample has approximately 29,000 clones in its table, and around 86% of those were observed once. The ten largest clones represent roughly an eighth of the sample.

As regards this clone: Its antigen is not yet known. Per-base quality was not reported, and no clone a single base away is much larger than it.

This chain joins TRBV7-9 to TRBJ2-1; the D gene lacks a confident call. Source material: peripheral blood mononuclear cells. This receptor was identified in a man aged 55 to 69 with T-cell large granular lymphocyte leukemia. Some clones in this sample may be carry-over from other donors' samples. The age is the age at diagnosis. The CDR3 loop reads CASSSLRDAGYNEQFF. The DNA sequence is given as TGTGCCAGCAGCTCACTGCGAGATGCAGGTTACAATGAGCAGTTCTTC.